This TCR beta chain comes out of a study of blood T cell repertoires in COVID-19. Study background: Sample material is recorded as cDNA or gDNA derived from T cells, B-cell-depleted T cells, or PBMCs.

Those enrolled, adults aged roughly 18 to 90 years, came from about 24 US areas. Participants had their cohort set by participant-reported clinical history. The CDR3 length is 15 residues. Germline values: CDR1 SGHRS, CDR2 YFSETQ. V gave up 1 base and J gave up 8 bases, with 15 bases separating them. Original processing notes: Estimation of nucleated cell counts was performed using reference gene primer amplification. Generated by immunoSEQ multiplex PCR, the TCRdb table keeps only in-frame clones and is missing some. V and J calls and clone size are given by that table; D and trimming were obtained from the DNA. The data hold under 200,000 clones, with roughly 80% observed a single time.

This clonotype originated in a woman between 35 and 50 years old with acute COVID-19. The gene calls are TRBV5-1 and TRBJ1-4; D is unclear. Material for sequencing was PBMCs or T cells enriched from blood (not recorded which). The CDR3 DNA sequence: TGCGCCAGCAGCTTGACGTTCCCGGTGGGCGAAAAACTGTTTTTT. It yields the protein CASSLTFPVGEKLFF. Based on the CDR3 plus reference TRBV5-1 and TRBJ1-4, the full variable domain is KAGVTQTPRYLIKTRGQQVTLSCSPISGHRSVSWYQQTPGQGLQFLFEYFSETQRNKGNFPGRFSGRQFSNSRSEMNVSTLELGDSALYLCASSLTFPVGEKLFFGSGTQLSVL.